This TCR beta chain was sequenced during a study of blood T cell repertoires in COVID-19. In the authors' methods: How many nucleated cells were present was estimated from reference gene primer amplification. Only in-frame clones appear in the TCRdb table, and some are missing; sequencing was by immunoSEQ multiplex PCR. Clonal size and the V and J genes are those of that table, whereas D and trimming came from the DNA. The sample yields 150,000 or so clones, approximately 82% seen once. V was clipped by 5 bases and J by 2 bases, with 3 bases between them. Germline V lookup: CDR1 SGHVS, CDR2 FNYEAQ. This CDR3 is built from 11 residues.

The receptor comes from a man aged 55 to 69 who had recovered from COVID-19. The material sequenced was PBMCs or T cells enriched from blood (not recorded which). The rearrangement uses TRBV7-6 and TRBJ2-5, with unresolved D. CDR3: CASSAQETQYF. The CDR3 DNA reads TGTGCCAGCAGCGCGCAAGAGACCCAGTACTTC.